Sequencing of this TCR beta chain was carried out in a study of TIL therapy for anti-PD-1-resistant metastatic lung cancer. On the study more broadly: Tumors carried a median about 1.6 non-synonymous mutations per megabase.

Time point indicated: pre-treatment sample, taken before nivolumab and TIL therapy. Patients were adults with stage 4 NSCLC. Regarding the study as a whole: TIL clonotype persistence in blood showed no apparent association with response.

The libraries were made with immunoSEQ v3. Sequencing depth was about 2 million read pairs for survey level, about 5-6.5 million for deep. Profiled with immunoSEQ multiplex PCR; TCRdb holds only in-frame clones, not every one. The table has just under 60,000 clones, less than 85% seen once. To note about this clone: What it recognizes is unknown.

This sequence originates from a person between 30 and 80 years old with non-small cell lung cancer. The specimen comprised blood, sampled at baseline.

CDR3: CASSQVDRNTEAFF. The CDR3 DNA is TGCGCCAGCAGCCAAGTTGACCGGAACACTGAAGCTTTCTTT. The gene calls are TRBV4-3 and TRBJ1-1; D gene unclear. Trimming left V 1 base short and J 1 base short, with 7 bases between. Per germline, CDR1 LGHNA and CDR2 YSLEER. This CDR3 contains 14 residues.